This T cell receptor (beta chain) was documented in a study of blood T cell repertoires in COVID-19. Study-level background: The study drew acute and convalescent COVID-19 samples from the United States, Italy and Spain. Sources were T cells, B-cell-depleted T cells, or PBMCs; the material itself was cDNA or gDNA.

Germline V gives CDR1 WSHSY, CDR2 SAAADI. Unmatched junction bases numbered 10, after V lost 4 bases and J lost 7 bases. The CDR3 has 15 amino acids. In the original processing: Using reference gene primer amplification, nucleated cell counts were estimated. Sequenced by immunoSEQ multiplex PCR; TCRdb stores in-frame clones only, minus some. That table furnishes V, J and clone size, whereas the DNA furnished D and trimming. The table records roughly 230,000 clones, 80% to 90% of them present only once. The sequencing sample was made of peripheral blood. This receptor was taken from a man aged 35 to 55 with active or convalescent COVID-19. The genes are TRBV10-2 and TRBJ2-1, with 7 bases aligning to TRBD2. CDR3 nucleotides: TGCGCCAGCAGTGGGGGGAGGGCCTGGAGGAATGAGCAGTTCTTC. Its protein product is CASSGGRAWRNEQFF.